Sequencing of this T cell receptor (beta chain) was carried out in a study of blood T cell repertoires in COVID-19 (dated by TCRdb to 2018 to 2021). General notes on the study: The collaborator samples originated in the United States, Italy and Spain and spanned the acute and convalescent phases of COVID-19. The prospective study material was composed of cDNA or gDNA derived from T cells, B-cell-depleted T cells, or PBMCs. Subjects who had been exposed to COVID-19, were actively infected with it, or had recovered from it provided the deeply sampled blood TCRbeta repertoires that made up the dataset. A freely available public database, intended as a resource for researchers studying the immune response to SARS-CoV-2, is where the repertoires were released. The samples were drawn from two sources: the first 160 participants of the ongoing ImmuneRACE study, and some 1,300 subjects contributed by 6 global collaborators. The sample metadata nearly always contained a de-identified subject ID, COVID-19 status, age in years and sex. HLA class I and class II types, where available, came from metadata supplied by the sample provider rather than from assay-based typing. Beyond this particular receptor, the publication reports: Clinical and demographic metadata were provided uncurated, with the amount varying by source and participant.

Concerning this clone: Its cognate antigen has yet to be identified. Base qualities are not provided; no much larger clone lies one nucleotide away.

The immunoSEQ Assay, a bias-controlled multiplex PCR, was used to amplify TCRbeta CDR3 regions from genomic DNA. Regarding the original processing steps: Within the assay, amplification of reference gene primers was used to estimate how many nucleated cells each sample contained. Sequence reads were collapsed and filtered to measure the absolute abundance of every unique TCRbeta CDR3 rearrangement. For each sample, productive Simpson clonality was calculated by taking the square root of Simpson's diversity index across productive rearrangements. TCRdb took this table from immuneACCESS and kept in-frame rearrangements with V and J called. Such tables lack part of the clones; where checked against another copy, unresolved V genes explain under half of the gap, and the rest is unexplained. For V, J and clone size, that table is used; D and trimming come from the DNA. The sample table holds approximately 430,000 clones, of which 86% were seen once. Of the sample, around 1.4% falls within the top ten clones.

The germline V gene specifies MNHNS as CDR1 and SASEGT as CDR2. The CDR3 holds 14 amino acids from the cysteine to the phenylalanine. Only CDR3 DNA remains: 42 bases, in frame from the first base. From V the trimming removes 3 bases and from J it removes 6 bases, while the gene matches leave 5 bases of the junction unaccounted for. Collaborating institutions collected whole blood in K2EDTA tubes following their own protocols. Collaborator samples were shipped for TCRbeta analysis as frozen whole blood, isolated PBMCs, or DNA extracted from either sample type. The clonotype originates from a woman in her twenties or thirties with active or convalescent COVID-19. Rearrangement joined TRBV6-1 to TRBJ2-4; 7 junctional bases match TRBD1. The sequenced sample consisted of peripheral blood. The nucleotides are TGTGCCAGCAGTGACAGGGGGTGGGGAAACATTCAGTACTTC. Its translation reads: CASSDRGWGNIQYF.